Listed below are T cell receptor beta chains from one sample, sequenced in a study of read filtering for tumor transcriptome and immune sequencing. TCRdb redid the calling of the reads with MiXCR, one entry per CDR3 protein. The sample includes 93,000 or so distinct CDR3 sequences, 20% to 25% of them seen just once. The sequenced material came from a population of CD138-negative cells sorted from bone marrow. All receptors derive from a donor aged 40 or older with multiple myeloma. CDR3s include the opening cysteine and the closing phenylalanine or tryptophan. Each record gives: CDR3 protein, V gene, J gene.

cdr3_aa: CASHRFGSYNEQFF
v_call: TRBV19
j_call: TRBJ2-1

cdr3_aa: CASSFGGEAQFF
v_call: TRBV5-1
j_call: TRBJ2-1

cdr3_aa: CASRSDTGLLAFF
v_call: TRBV6-5
j_call: TRBJ1-1

cdr3_aa: CSAKRAGATQYF
v_call: TRBV29-1
j_call: TRBJ2-5

cdr3_aa: CASSLIGELFF
v_call: TRBV7-3
j_call: TRBJ2-2

cdr3_aa: CSAPGVVTDTQYF
v_call: TRBV20-1
j_call: TRBJ2-3

cdr3_aa: CASSLAPEQPQHF
v_call: TRBV5-1
j_call: TRBJ1-5

cdr3_aa: CSVGGASGGGTDTQYF
v_call: TRBV29-1
j_call: TRBJ2-3

cdr3_aa: CSARVGGFEQYF
v_call: TRBV20-1
j_call: TRBJ2-7

cdr3_aa: CASSQEWRGKGTDTQYF
v_call: TRBV4-2
j_call: TRBJ2-3

cdr3_aa: CASSSQGESPLHF
v_call: TRBV12-3/TRBV12-4
j_call: TRBJ1-6

cdr3_aa: CASSYGTGGTEAFF
v_call: TRBV6-5
j_call: TRBJ1-1

cdr3_aa: CASSYWRGYEQYF
v_call: TRBV6-5
j_call: TRBJ2-7

cdr3_aa: CASRTRGDNEQFF
v_call: TRBV5-1
j_call: TRBJ2-1

cdr3_aa: CASSSRWGPTYNEQFF
v_call: TRBV28
j_call: TRBJ2-1

cdr3_aa: CASSLATSTGAGELFF
v_call: TRBV5-1
j_call: TRBJ2-2

cdr3_aa: CASSVAYNEQFF
v_call: TRBV9
j_call: TRBJ2-1

cdr3_aa: CRAWDRSLNEQFF
v_call: TRBV20-1
j_call: TRBJ2-1

cdr3_aa: CASKPAGSRGNEQFF
v_call: TRBV12-3/TRBV12-4
j_call: TRBJ2-1

cdr3_aa: CASSEGWTAETQYF
v_call: TRBV2
j_call: TRBJ2-5

cdr3_aa: CASSTGTGIYEQYF
v_call: TRBV19
j_call: TRBJ2-7

cdr3_aa: CATSSLAGGRTDTQYF
v_call: TRBV15
j_call: TRBJ2-3

cdr3_aa: CSARDRVLGTGELFF
v_call: TRBV20-1
j_call: TRBJ2-2

cdr3_aa: CASSSNAGGQPQHF
v_call: TRBV6-2/TRBV6-3
j_call: TRBJ1-5

cdr3_aa: CASSQGPPSYGYTF
v_call: TRBV14
j_call: TRBJ1-2

cdr3_aa: CASSQVAGETEAFF
v_call: TRBV4-2
j_call: TRBJ1-1

cdr3_aa: CSARLGAGTEAFF
v_call: TRBV20-1
j_call: TRBJ1-1

cdr3_aa: CASSLEVSRDRFF
v_call: TRBV7-9
j_call: TRBJ2-1

cdr3_aa: CSAWDGRSYGYTF
v_call: TRBV20-1
j_call: TRBJ1-2

cdr3_aa: CASRHGQGGRKTQYF
v_call: TRBV28
j_call: TRBJ2-5

cdr3_aa: CSARDATSVYEQYF
v_call: TRBV20-1
j_call: TRBJ2-7

cdr3_aa: CASNKPPYGELFF
v_call: TRBV28
j_call: TRBJ2-2

cdr3_aa: CASGGAGNEQFF
v_call: TRBV28
j_call: TRBJ2-1

cdr3_aa: CASRPDRAESNQPQHF
v_call: TRBV28
j_call: TRBJ1-5

cdr3_aa: CASSGLPQETQYF
v_call: TRBV5-1
j_call: TRBJ2-5

cdr3_aa: CASSEVGESPLHF
v_call: TRBV2
j_call: TRBJ1-6